The 5 T cell receptor beta chains reported below all come from one sample, sequenced in a study of T cell repertoires in cytomegalovirus infection. TCRdb reanalysed the reads using MiXCR and keeps one entry per CDR3 protein. The profile covers some 680,000 distinct CDR3 sequences, with 35% appearing a single time and around 2.6% taken by the ten largest. The specimen was PBMCs. The receptors stem from a human donor in good health (CMV status not recorded). Some clones in this sample may be carry-over from other donors' samples.

V usage is TRBV29-1 and J usage is TRBJ2-7; TRBD2 is a possible D gene (6 bases). The V end was cut by 4 bases, the J end by 0 bases, with 10 bases between. Germline V lookup: CDR1 SQVTM, CDR2 ANQGSEA. The CDR3 is made up of 13 amino acids. The CDR3 DNA reads as TGCAGCGTTGCCGGGACTCCCTCCTACGAGCAGTACTTC. This sequence encodes CSVAGTPSYEQYF.

This clonotype was seen many times. This chain uses TRBV7-2 with TRBJ2-2, with D unresolved. V was shortened by 4 bases and J by 2 bases, with 11 bases between the two germline ends. This CDR3 contains 15 residues. From germline, CDR1 is SGHTA and CDR2 FQGNSA. In DNA form, the CDR3 reads TGTGCCAGCAGCTACAACTCGAGAAACACCGGGGAGCTGTTTTTT. It codes for CASSYNSRNTGELFF.

Remarks on this clonotype: Germline is not matched at one junction end, which may reflect a read error. The chain carries TRBV7-7 and TRBJ2-5; D could derive from TRBD1 or TRBD2 (6 bases each). This CDR3 contains 16 residues. CDR1 and CDR2 (germline): SSHAT, FNYEAQ (reference sequence). The CDR3 region is CASSPLRGTRGETQYF. As DNA, the CDR3 is TGTGCTAGCAGCCCCCTCCGCGGGACAAGGGGGGAGACCCAGTACTTC.

This clonotype showed up many times. J is TRBJ2-7 and V is TRBV7-2; the D call may be TRBD1 or TRBD2 (6 bases each). Germline lookup yields CDR1 SGHTA and CDR2 FQGNSA. The CDR3 spans 15 residues. With 5 bases removed from V and 0 bases from J, the gap between germline ends came to 14 bases. CDR3 loop: CASSPQGGPSYEQYF. The DNA of the CDR3 is TGTGCCAGCAGCCCACAGGGAGGCCCCTCCTACGAGCAGTACTTC.

This clonotype was seen at least ten times. This chain connects TRBV7-2 to TRBJ1-6, with D uncertain. The CDR3 runs 15 residues. V lost 1 base and J 1 base, leaving 5 bases between the germline ends. Germline lookup yields CDR1 SGHTA and CDR2 FQGNSA. The CDR3 nucleotides read TGTGCCAGCAGCTTAGTGTGGTCCTATAATTCACCCCTCCACTTT. Its protein is CASSLVWSYNSPLHF.